A single sample gave rise to the 13 T cell receptor beta chains below, sequenced in a study of blood T cell repertoires in COVID-19. TCRdb's table, derived via immunoSEQ multiplex PCR, lists solely in-frame clones and lacks some. Altogether fewer than 70,000 clones are present, 85% to 90% being singletons, with the ten largest covering 2.5% to 3%. The sequenced sample consisted of peripheral blood. These receptors were collected from a man aged 50 to 59 with acute or convalescent COVID-19.

V gene TRBV6-5 combines with J gene TRBJ1-4; the D is unclear. V was cut by 4 bases and J by 4 bases, with 16 bases left in between. The CDR3 is 16 residues long. Germline CDR1 MNHEY, CDR2 SVGAGI. Here the CDR3 DNA reads TGTGCCAGCAGTTCCCCCGGACGCGGGGATAATGAAAAACTGTTTTTT. Amino acids: CASSSPGRGDNEKLFF.

The gene calls are TRBV28 and TRBJ2-2, with 9 bases lining up with TRBD2. This CDR3 has 19 residues. Germline V gives CDR1 MDHEN, CDR2 SYDVKM. J was trimmed by 3 bases and V by 3 bases; bases with no gene match: 14. The DNA of the CDR3 is TGTGCCAGCAGTTTGACCGCGAGCGGGAGGTCGTGGTACACCGGGGAGCTGTTTTTT. This translates into CASSLTASGRSWYTGELFF.

The chain employs TRBV11-3 and TRBJ2-7; 10 positions match TRBD2. CDR1 is SGHNT and CDR2 is YENEEA in the germline V gene. V lost 5 bases to trimming and J lost 7 bases; unmatched junction nucleotides: 11. CDR3 size: 15 residues. This CDR3 is CASSPELAGAGEQYF. The CDR3 coding sequence is TGTGCCAGCAGCCCCGAGCTAGCGGGAGCCGGTGAGCAGTACTTC.

The chain combines TRBV28 with TRBJ1-3; TRBD1 matches at 9 bases. CDR1 and CDR2 from the germline V gene are MDHEN and SYDVKM. CDR3 size: 14 residues. With V trimmed by 7 bases and J by 4 bases, 5 bases remained unmatched. The CDR3, as DNA: TGTGCCAGCAAACAGGGGGCTGCAGGAAACACCATATATTTT. This encodes CASKQGAAGNTIYF.

V usage is TRBV7-2 and J usage is TRBJ1-4, with TRBD1 as a possible D gene (5 bases). V lost 5 bases, J lost 7 bases, and 14 bases lay in between. CDR1 and CDR2 from the germline V gene are SGHTA and FQGNSA. The CDR3 runs to 14 residues. CDR3 amino acids: CASSKGYLGEKLFF. CDR3 in DNA: TGTGCCAGCAGCAAGGGGTATCTAGGTGAAAAACTGTTTTTT. Full variable domain (rest looked up from reference TRBV7-2 and TRBJ1-4): GAGVSQSPSNKVTEKGKDVELRCDPISGHTALYWYRQSLGQGLEFLIYFQGNSAPDKSGLPSDRFSAERTGGSVSTLTIQRTQQEDSAVYLCASSKGYLGEKLFFGSGTQLSVL.

V gene TRBV6-2 or TRBV6-3 combines with J gene TRBJ2-2; 9 positions match TRBD1. With 4 bases clipped from V and 6 bases from J, the junction kept 9 bases outside the gene matches. This CDR3 spans 16 amino acids. Germline loops: CDR1 MNHEY, CDR2 SVGEGT. The CDR3 reads CASSSYRGRGAGELFF. Written as DNA, the CDR3 is TGTGCCAGCAGTTCCTACAGGGGGCGAGGAGCCGGGGAGCTGTTTTTT.

V is TRBV18 and J is TRBJ1-2, with TRBD1 as a possible D gene (5 bases). The ends were cut back, 10 bases at V and 2 bases at J, with 14 bases in the middle. The CDR3 has 13 residues. Germline V CDR1 and CDR2: KGHSH, LQKENI. Here the CDR3 DNA reads TGTGCCACCAGGGCAGCGTCCAACTATGGCTACACCTTC. Residues: CATRAASNYGYTF. The complete variable domain, with remaining parts taken from reference TRBV18 and TRBJ1-2, reads NAGVMQNPRHLVRRRGQEARLRCSPMKGHSHVYWYRQLPEEGLKFMVYLQKENIIDESGMPKERFSAEFPKEGPSILRIQQVVRGDSAAYFCATRAASNYGYTFGSGTRLTVV.

V is TRBV24-1 and J is TRBJ2-5, with D possibly matching TRBD1 (6 bases). From germline, CDR1 is KGHDR and CDR2 SFDVKD. The CDR3 totals 15 residues. Trimming removed 2 bases at V and 5 bases at J, with 14 bases between. In DNA, the CDR3 is TGTGCCACCAGTGATTCGGACAGTCTCTTCGAGACCCAGTACTTC. This codes for CATSDSDSLFETQYF.

This sequence joins TRBV3-1 (or the pseudogene TRBV3-2) and TRBJ1-1; 10 nucleotides match TRBD1. This CDR3 has 16 residues. Germline CDR1 LGHDT, CDR2 YNNKEL (reference sequence). J was trimmed by 3 bases and V by 0 bases; bases with no gene match: 4. The CDR3 spells CASSQDPGQGHTEAFF. In nucleotides, the CDR3 is TGTGCCAGCAGCCAAGACCCGGGACAGGGGCACACTGAAGCTTTCTTT.

The chain is built from TRBV23-1 and TRBJ2-7, with D possibly matching TRBD1 (5 bases). TRBV23-1 is designated an ORF whose function remains uncertain. V was shortened by 11 bases and J by 2 bases, with 16 bases between the two germline ends. This CDR3 is 13 amino acids long. The CDR3 DNA reads TGCGCCTTTGATTCCAGGGATCCCTACGAGCAGTACGTC. Translated: CAFDSRDPYEQYV.

The chain joins TRBV6-2 or TRBV6-3 to TRBJ1-5; D gene ambiguous. CDR1 MNHEY and CDR2 SVGEGT come from the germline V gene. This CDR3 contains 12 residues. V lost 2 bases and J 5 bases, leaving 4 bases between the germline ends. In nucleotides, the CDR3 is TGTGCCAGCAGTTACGTCTATCAGCCCCAGCATTTT. As protein: CASSYVYQPQHF.

V and J are TRBV7-2 and TRBJ2-1; 7 bases agree with TRBD1. The CDR3 is made up of 16 amino acids. After removal of 4 bases from V and 5 bases from J, the junction contained 11 bases not matched to a gene. Per the germline V gene, CDR1 is SGHTA and CDR2 is FQGNSA. CDR3 sequence (DNA): TGTGCCAGCAGCTCCCAAGGGACAGTCGGGGACAATGAGCAGTTCTTC. This codes for CASSSQGTVGDNEQFF.

The chain recombines TRBV7-2 with TRBJ1-6; tentative D call: TRBD1 (6 bases). The germline gives CDR1 SGHTA, CDR2 FQGNSA. The CDR3 is 15 residues long. The V gene lost 2 bases and the J gene lost 2 bases, with 7 bases spanning the gap. In DNA, the CDR3 is TGTGCCAGCAGCTTACGGGACACCTATAATTCACCCCTCCACTTT. It translates to CASSLRDTYNSPLHF.